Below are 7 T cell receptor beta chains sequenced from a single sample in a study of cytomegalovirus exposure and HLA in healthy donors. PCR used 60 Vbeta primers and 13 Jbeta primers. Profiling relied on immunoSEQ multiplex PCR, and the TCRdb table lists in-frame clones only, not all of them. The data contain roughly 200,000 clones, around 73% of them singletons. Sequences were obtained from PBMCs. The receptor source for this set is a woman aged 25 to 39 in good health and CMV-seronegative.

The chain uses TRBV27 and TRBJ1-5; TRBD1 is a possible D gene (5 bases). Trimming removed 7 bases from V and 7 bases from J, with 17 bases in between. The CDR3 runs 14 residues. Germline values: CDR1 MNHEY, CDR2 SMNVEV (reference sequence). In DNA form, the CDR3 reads TGTGCCAGCACTACGGTGCAGGGAGGACAGCCCCAGCATTTT. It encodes CASTTVQGGQPQHF.

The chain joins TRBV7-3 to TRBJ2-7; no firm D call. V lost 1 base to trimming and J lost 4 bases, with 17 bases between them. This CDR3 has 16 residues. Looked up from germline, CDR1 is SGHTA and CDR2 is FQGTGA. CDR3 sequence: CASSLSPDRDTYEQYF. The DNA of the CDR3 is TGTGCCAGCAGCTTAAGCCCCGACCGAGACACGTACGAGCAGTACTTC.

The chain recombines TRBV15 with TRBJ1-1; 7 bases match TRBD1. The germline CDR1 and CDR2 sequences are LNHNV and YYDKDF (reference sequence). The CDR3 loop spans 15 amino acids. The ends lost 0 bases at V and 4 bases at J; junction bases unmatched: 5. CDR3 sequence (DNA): TGTGCCACCAGCAGAGACAGGCACAGGGGCACTGAAGCTTTCTTT. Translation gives CATSRDRHRGTEAFF.

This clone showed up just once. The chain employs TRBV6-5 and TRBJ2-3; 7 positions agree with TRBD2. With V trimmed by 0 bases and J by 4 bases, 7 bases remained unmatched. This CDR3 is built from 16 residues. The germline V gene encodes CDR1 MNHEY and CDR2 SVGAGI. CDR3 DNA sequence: TGTGCCAGCAGTTACTCGGGAGGGAGGGCCCCAGATACGCAGTATTTT. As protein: CASSYSGGRAPDTQYF.

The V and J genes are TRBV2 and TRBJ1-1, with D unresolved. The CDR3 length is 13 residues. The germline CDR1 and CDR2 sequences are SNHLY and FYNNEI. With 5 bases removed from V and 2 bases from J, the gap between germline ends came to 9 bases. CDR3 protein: CASSTDGNTEAFF. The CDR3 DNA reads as TGTGCCAGCAGTACAGACGGTAACACTGAAGCTTTCTTT.

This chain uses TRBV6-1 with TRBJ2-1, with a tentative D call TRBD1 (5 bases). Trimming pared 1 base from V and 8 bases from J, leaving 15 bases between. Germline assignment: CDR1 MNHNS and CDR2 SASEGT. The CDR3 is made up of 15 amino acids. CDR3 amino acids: CASSEGVGVVDEQFF. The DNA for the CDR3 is TGTGCCAGCAGTGAAGGAGTAGGGGTTGTTGATGAGCAGTTCTTC.

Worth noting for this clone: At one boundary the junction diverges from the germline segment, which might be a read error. CDR3: CASNKIPGETQHF. DNA for the CDR3: TGTGCCAGCAACAAAATACCGGGGGAGACCCAGCACTTC. The chain is built from TRBV7-9 and TRBJ2-5; maybe TRBD2 (6 bases). CDR3 length: 13 amino acids. CDR1 is SEHNR and CDR2 is FQNEAQ in the germline V gene (reference sequence). Full variable domain (remainder filled in from reference TRBV7-9 and TRBJ2-5): DTGVSQNPRHKITKRGQNVTFRCDPISEHNRLYWYRQTLGQGPEFLTYFQNEAQLEKSRLLSDRFSAERPKGSFSTLEIQRTEQGDSAMYLCASNKIPGETQHFGPGTRLLVL.